The 8 T cell receptor beta chains presented below share a single source sample, sequenced in a study of spatial heterogeneity in lung cancer. TCRdb itself ran the 5' RACE reads through MiXCR, one entry per CDR3 protein. The sample records about 21,000 distinct CDR3 sequences, just under 6% being singletons. The time point denotes: sample taken at primary tumor resection. The sequenced sample was PBMCs, obtained at surgery. These receptor sequences come from a male donor with early-stage non-small cell lung cancer.

This clonotype was seen many times. The chain joins TRBV5-1 to TRBJ2-5; D tentatively reads TRBD1 or TRBD2 (5 bases each). This CDR3 is built from 13 residues. V dropped 4 bases and J dropped 5 bases, with 12 bases sitting between them. Per germline, CDR1 SGHRS and CDR2 YFSETQ. The CDR3 DNA sequence: TGCGCCAGCAGCCGAGGGGTAGAGGAGACCCAGTACTTC. This codes for CASSRGVEETQYF.

The rearrangement links TRBV20-1 to TRBJ2-2; the D gene could be TRBD1 or TRBD2 (6 bases each). Trimming removed 4 bases at V and 5 bases at J, with 14 bases between. The CDR3 sequence is 14 residues long. Germline V gives CDR1 DFQATT, CDR2 SNEGSKA (reference sequence). The CDR3 reads CSATGDSGTGELFF. CDR3 bases: TGCAGTGCTACAGGGGACTCGGGAACCGGGGAGCTGTTTTTT.

There are many counts of this clonotype. The chain employs TRBV20-1 and TRBJ1-3; 7 bases are shared with TRBD1. Germline V gene sequence: CDR1 DFQATT, CDR2 SNEGSKA (reference sequence). V trimming: 6 bases; J trimming: 0 bases; junction bases outside the gene matches: 5. This CDR3 comprises 14 residues. The chain's CDR3 is CSANDRASGNTIYF. The CDR3 region has the DNA TGCAGTGCAAACGACAGGGCCTCTGGAAACACCATATATTTT.

This clonotype was seen repeatedly, ten times or more. V is TRBV30 and J is TRBJ2-2; D call uncertain. The CDR3 spans 14 residues. Deletions cut 1 base from V and 6 bases from J, with 12 bases between. Per the germline V gene, CDR1 is GTSNPN and CDR2 is SVGIG (reference sequence). The CDR3: CAWSAQIGSGELFF. The DNA of the CDR3 is TGTGCCTGGAGTGCTCAGATAGGGTCCGGGGAGCTGTTTTTT.

Many counts were recorded for this clonotype. V gene TRBV4-3 combines with J gene TRBJ2-3; D may match TRBD1 or TRBD2 (5 bases each). Trimming left V 0 bases short and J 10 bases short, with 14 bases between. Germline V gives CDR1 LGHNA, CDR2 YSLEER. The CDR3 has 14 residues. The CDR3 loop is CASSQDDLGVAQYF. Here the CDR3 DNA reads TGCGCCAGCAGCCAAGATGACCTGGGGGTAGCGCAGTATTTT.

The chain uses TRBV25-1 and TRBJ1-1; 8 positions match TRBD1. Per the germline V gene, CDR1 is MGHDK and CDR2 is SYGVNS. The CDR3 covers 15 residues. The J segment lost 1 base and the V segment lost 2 bases, leaving 3 bases of the junction unmatched. The CDR3 loop is CASSEPDRANTEAFF. The CDR3 DNA reads as TGTGCCAGCAGTGAACCGGACAGGGCGAACACTGAAGCTTTCTTT.

Here the CDR3 reads CASSQVAGVYEQYF. The CDR3 DNA is TGTGCCAGCAGCCAAGTAGCGGGAGTCTACGAGCAGTACTTC. The gene calls are TRBV6-2 or TRBV6-3 and TRBJ2-7, with 9 nucleotides matching TRBD2. Trimming removed 6 bases from V and 3 bases from J; junction bases left unmatched: 6. Germline V gene sequence: CDR1 MNHEY, CDR2 SVGEGT. This CDR3 is built from 14 residues.

Only a few counts were recorded for this clonotype. The chain couples TRBV14 to TRBJ2-1; no definite D call. V lost 2 bases and J 0 bases, leaving 8 bases between the germline ends. Germline V gives CDR1 SGHDN, CDR2 FVKESK. CDR3 length equals 15 residues. CDR3 protein: CASSQLGNSYNEQFF. CDR3 coding DNA: TGTGCCAGCAGCCAACTAGGGAACTCCTACAATGAGCAGTTCTTC.